This TCR beta chain was found in a study of CD8 T cells in ankylosing spondylitis. TCRdb called the 5' RACE reads again in MiXCR, with one record for every CDR3 protein. This sample has around 280,000 distinct CDR3 sequences, with 20% found just once. A word on this clonotype: One end of the junction does not line up with germline, which may come from a read error.

The CDR3 is 18 amino acids. The sequenced sample consisted of blood, either unsorted or a sorted T cell fraction (not recorded which). The TCR originated in a male donor with ankylosing spondylitis or in good health (not recorded which). The chain combines TRBV12-3 or TRBV12-4 with TRBJ1-4; TRBD1 agrees at 8 bases. CDR3 in DNA: TGTACCAGCAGTCCCGGACAGGGTGGTGGTGTACCTAATGAAAAACTGTTTTTT. Encoded protein: CTSSPGQGGGVPNEKLFF.